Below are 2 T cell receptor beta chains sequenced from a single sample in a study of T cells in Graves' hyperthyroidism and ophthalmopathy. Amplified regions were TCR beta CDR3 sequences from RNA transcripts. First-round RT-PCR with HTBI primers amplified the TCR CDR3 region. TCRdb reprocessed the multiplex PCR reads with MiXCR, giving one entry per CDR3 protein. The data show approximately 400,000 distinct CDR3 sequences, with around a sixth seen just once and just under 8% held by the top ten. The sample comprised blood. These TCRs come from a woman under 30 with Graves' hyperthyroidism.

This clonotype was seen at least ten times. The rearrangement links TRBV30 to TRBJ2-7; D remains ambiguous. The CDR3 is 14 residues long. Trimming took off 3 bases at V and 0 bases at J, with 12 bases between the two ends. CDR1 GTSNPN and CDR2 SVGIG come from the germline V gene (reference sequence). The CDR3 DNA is TGTGCCTGGAGGTTGGAGAGAAGCTCCTACGAGCAGTACTTC. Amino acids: CAWRLERSSYEQYF.

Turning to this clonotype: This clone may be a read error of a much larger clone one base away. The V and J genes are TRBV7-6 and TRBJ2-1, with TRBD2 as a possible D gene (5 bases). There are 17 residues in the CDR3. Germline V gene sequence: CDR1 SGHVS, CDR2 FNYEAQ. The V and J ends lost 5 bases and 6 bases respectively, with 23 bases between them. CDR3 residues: CASSRLHFSEVGNEQFF. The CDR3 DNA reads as TGTGCCAGCAGCCGGCTTCACTTTAGCGAGGTCGGCAATGAGCAGTTCTTC.